This T cell receptor (beta chain) derives from a study of blood T cell repertoires in COVID-19. Overall study: Collection of acute and convalescent COVID-19 samples took place in the United States, Italy and Spain. PBMCs, B-cell-depleted T cells, or T cells were the source of the cDNA or gDNA that made up the material.

The CDR3 is 13 amino acids. The V and J ends lost 5 bases and 5 bases, in that order; junction bases with no gene match: 2. In the authors' workflow: Amplification of reference gene primers was used by the study to estimate nucleated cell counts. TCRdb's copy holds only in-frame clones and misses some; the assay was immunoSEQ multiplex PCR. The DNA gave D and trimming, while V, J and clone size come from that table. In the table there are around 90,000 clones, around four fifths of which are singletons. The sequence was collected from a woman aged 65 to 85 with active or convalescent COVID-19. Material for sequencing was peripheral blood. The rearrangement joins TRBV12-3 or TRBV12-4 to TRBJ1-5, with TRBD1 identical over 8 bases. The CDR3 loop reads CASSLQGDQPQHF. The CDR3 DNA is TGTGCCAGCAGTCTACAGGGGGATCAGCCCCAGCATTTT.